The 13 T cell receptor beta chains below come from one sample, sequenced in a study of blood T cell repertoires in COVID-19. Sequencing used immunoSEQ multiplex PCR; TCRdb keeps in-frame clones, though not all of them. The table includes around 170,000 clones, about four fifths detected once. Source material: peripheral blood. The source is a man between 70 and 80 years old with active or convalescent COVID-19.

The rearrangement joins TRBV5-4 to TRBJ2-5, with 7 nucleotides matching TRBD1. Germline loops: CDR1 SGHNT, CDR2 YYREEE (reference sequence). The junction had 2 bases not matched to a gene; V was cut back by 3 bases and J by 3 bases. The CDR3 is 13 residues long. The CDR3 loop is CASSWGQKETQYF. The DNA of the CDR3 is TGTGCCAGCAGCTGGGGACAGAAAGAGACCCAGTACTTC. Combining the CDR3 with reference TRBV5-4 and TRBJ2-5 gives the whole variable domain ETGVTQSPTHLIKTRGQQVTLRCSSQSGHNTVSWYQQALGQGPQFIFQYYREEENGRGNFPPRFSGLQFPNYSSELNVNALELDDSALYLCASSWGQKETQYFGPGTRLLVL.

As for this clone: Mismatch with germline at one junction end may stem from a read error. The chain uses TRBV7-7 and TRBJ2-5; maybe TRBD2 (6 bases). The CDR3 consists of 16 residues. Germline assignment: CDR1 SSHAT and CDR2 FNYEAQ (reference sequence). In DNA, the CDR3 is TGTGCTAGCAGCCCCGCCACTCCCGGGGGTGTGGAGACCCAGTACTTC. Amino acids: CASSPATPGGVETQYF.

The V and J genes are TRBV5-1 and TRBJ2-6; tentatively, D is TRBD2 (5 bases). Trimming took off 3 bases at V and 0 bases at J, with 13 bases between the two ends. CDR3 length: 17 amino acids. Germline V gene lookup returns CDR1 SGHRS and CDR2 YFSETQ. The CDR3 DNA sequence: TGCGCCAGCAGCTCGCCTGGACTTACCTCTGGGGCCAACGTCCTGACTTTC. It translates to CASSSPGLTSGANVLTF.

J is TRBJ2-5 and V is TRBV10-1, with TRBD2 matching over 7 bases. V lost 3 bases and J lost 3; bases outside the gene matches: 7. This CDR3 has 15 amino acids. Germline CDR1 WNHNN, CDR2 SYGVQD (reference sequence). CDR3 sequence reads: CASSEGAGRKETQYF. CDR3 coding DNA: TGCGCCAGCAGTGAAGGAGCGGGAAGAAAAGAGACCCAGTACTTC.

The V call is TRBV5-1, the J call TRBJ2-2, with 9 bases aligning to TRBD2. The CDR3 runs 17 residues. V dropped 4 bases and J dropped 4; count of bases not matched to a gene: 11. Germline V CDR1 and CDR2: SGHRS, YFSETQ. For the CDR3, the DNA is TGCGCCAGCAGCACCGCTCCAGCGGGAGGTGTCACCGGGGAGCTGTTTTTT. This sequence encodes CASSTAPAGGVTGELFF.

This clone was observed a few times. The gene calls are TRBV11-2 and TRBJ2-7, with D maybe TRBD2 (6 bases). Trimming removed 4 bases from V and 1 base from J, with 14 bases in between. Germline-derived CDR1 and CDR2 are SGHAT and FQNNGV. This CDR3 has 15 residues. The DNA of the CDR3 is TGTGCCAGCAGCTCGGAGGGTACTATTTCCTACGAGCAGTACTTC. Residues: CASSSEGTISYEQYF.

The sample holds many counts of this clone. The CDR3, as DNA: TGTGCCAGCAGCCAAGAGGGGGGCTATGGCTACACCTTC. Residues: CASSQEGGYGYTF. This chain connects TRBV4-2 to TRBJ1-2; possibly TRBD1 for D (5 bases). The CDR3 is 13 residues long. The germline gives CDR1 LGHNA, CDR2 YNFKEQ. Trimming pared 0 bases from V and 4 bases from J, leaving 6 bases between.

This chain links TRBV7-8 with TRBJ2-5, with TRBD1 as a possible D gene (5 bases). From germline, CDR1 is SGHVS and CDR2 FQNEAQ. The CDR3 extends over 14 amino acids. The V end was cut by 1 base, the J end by 5 bases, with 11 bases between. DNA for the CDR3: TGTGCCAGCAGCTTAGAGTCAGGGTACGAGACCCAGTACTTC. This sequence encodes CASSLESGYETQYF.

In nucleotides, the CDR3 is TGTGCCAGCAGCCCGGGACTAGAGGACTACAATGAGCAGTTCTTC. It encodes CASSPGLEDYNEQFF. This chain connects TRBV7-2 to TRBJ2-1, with 8 bases fitting TRBD2. Germline loops: CDR1 SGHTA, CDR2 FQGNSA. J lost 3 bases, V lost 5 bases, and 6 bases had no gene match. The CDR3 runs 15 residues.

The chain combines TRBV7-2 with TRBJ2-7; TRBD1 is a possible D gene (5 bases). The germline CDR1 and CDR2 sequences are SGHTA and FQGNSA. V shed 4 bases and J shed 1 base, with 8 bases lying between them. The CDR3 spans 13 residues. The CDR3 here is CASSYDRSYEQYF. The CDR3 coding sequence is TGTGCCAGCAGCTACGACAGATCCTACGAGCAGTACTTC.

The chain couples TRBV2 to TRBJ1-5, with 9 bases lining up with TRBD1. The V and J ends lost 5 bases and 6 bases, in that order; junction bases with no gene match: 5. The CDR3 runs to 14 residues. Germline V gives CDR1 SNHLY, CDR2 FYNNEI. The CDR3 loop reads CASSPTGGGQPQHF. CDR3 coding DNA: TGTGCCAGCAGTCCCACAGGGGGCGGTCAGCCCCAGCATTTT.

J is TRBJ2-1 and V is TRBV3-1 (or the pseudogene TRBV3-2), with TRBD2 identical over 14 bases. The V gene's germline CDR1 is LGHDT and CDR2 YNNKEL (reference sequence). The CDR3 extends over 15 amino acids. After removal of 7 bases from V and 9 bases from J, the junction contained 8 bases not matched to a gene. This chain's CDR3 is CASTGTSGSGGEQFF. Here the CDR3 DNA reads TGTGCCAGCACCGGGACTAGCGGGAGTGGAGGTGAGCAGTTCTTC.

This clone appeared a few times. The chain combines TRBV5-1 with TRBJ2-1; 11 nucleotides match TRBD2. This CDR3 comprises 15 residues. J was trimmed by 5 bases and V by 6 bases; bases with no gene match: 7. Germline CDR1 SGHRS, CDR2 YFSETQ. As DNA, the CDR3 is TGCGCCAGCAACCCGGGACTAGCGGCTGACAATGAGCAGTTCTTC. Translated, it gives CASNPGLAADNEQFF. The full variable domain, in which reference TRBV5-1 and TRBJ2-1 provide the parts outside the CDR3, is KAGVTQTPRYLIKTRGQQVTLSCSPISGHRSVSWYQQTPGQGLQFLFEYFSETQRNKGNFPGRFSGRQFSNSRSEMNVSTLELGDSALYLCASNPGLAADNEQFFGPGTRLTVL.